Listed below are T cell receptor beta chains from one sample, sequenced in a study of blood T cell repertoires in COVID-19. The assay was immunoSEQ multiplex PCR, and TCRdb's table has in-frame clones only and misses some. The sample carries around 470,000 clones, nearly 90% recorded once. The specimen sequenced was peripheral blood. The receptors derive from a man aged 18 to 30 with COVID-19, enrolled during active disease. CDR3s include the opening cysteine and the closing phenylalanine or tryptophan.

CDR3aa: CASGPVRDSGTDTQYF; j_gene: TRBJ2-3; v_gene: TRBV13
CDR3aa: CASSVTGVNTGELFF; j_gene: TRBJ2-2; v_gene: TRBV9
CDR3aa: CSARVGTSGAYEQYF; j_gene: TRBJ2-7; v_gene: TRBV29-1
CDR3aa: CASSLVTGNTEAFF; j_gene: TRBJ1-1; v_gene: TRBV5-1
CDR3aa: CASSDGLSNEQFF; j_gene: TRBJ2-1; v_gene: TRBV10-1
CDR3aa: CASSQLSASSTDTQYF; j_gene: TRBJ2-3; v_gene: TRBV4-2
CDR3aa: CASSQSGRATDTQYF; j_gene: TRBJ2-3; v_gene: TRBV3-1/TRBV3-2
CDR3aa: CASGLPGQETQYF; j_gene: TRBJ2-5; v_gene: TRBV12-5
CDR3aa: CASSPPRQGRWNTEAFF; j_gene: TRBJ1-1; v_gene: TRBV18
CDR3aa: CASRRTAYNEQFF; j_gene: TRBJ2-1; v_gene: TRBV7-8
CDR3aa: CATGGPGQGIGELFF; j_gene: TRBJ2-2; v_gene: TRBV25-1
CDR3aa: CASSQEGGGGGYNEQFF; j_gene: TRBJ2-1; v_gene: TRBV3-1/TRBV3-2
CDR3aa: CASSFYKGLTGELFF; j_gene: TRBJ2-2; v_gene: TRBV5-5
CDR3aa: CASTEPNTGELFF; j_gene: TRBJ2-2; v_gene: TRBV3-1/TRBV3-2
CDR3aa: CASSVGTSSDEQYF; j_gene: TRBJ2-7; v_gene: TRBV9
CDR3aa: CASSRDRGSPLHF; j_gene: TRBJ1-6; v_gene: TRBV14
CDR3aa: CASRTGTADEKLFF; j_gene: TRBJ1-4; v_gene: TRBV7-9
CDR3aa: CASSFRTGGEETQYF; j_gene: TRBJ2-5; v_gene: TRBV5-5
CDR3aa: CSLGTGLGQETQYF; j_gene: TRBJ2-5; v_gene: TRBV29-1
CDR3aa: CASSLLALGQETQYF; j_gene: TRBJ2-5; v_gene: TRBV7-8
CDR3aa: CASSLARVEQFF; j_gene: TRBJ2-1; v_gene: TRBV5-6
CDR3aa: CAWSLGRNEQFF; j_gene: TRBJ2-1; v_gene: TRBV30
CDR3aa: CASREGNQPQHF; j_gene: TRBJ1-5; v_gene: TRBV19
CDR3aa: CASSLGEREQFF; j_gene: TRBJ2-1; v_gene: TRBV7-9
CDR3aa: CASSPLASNTGELFF; j_gene: TRBJ2-2; v_gene: TRBV11-2
CDR3aa: CASSSAGTGTDTQYF; j_gene: TRBJ2-3; v_gene: TRBV27
CDR3aa: CASSQQGVGEKLFF; j_gene: TRBJ1-4; v_gene: TRBV7-9
CDR3aa: CASSYDGDQAFF; j_gene: TRBJ1-1; v_gene: TRBV6-6
CDR3aa: CASSLGAANTEAFF; j_gene: TRBJ1-1; v_gene: TRBV5-8
CDR3aa: CASSQEGLAGSEQYF; j_gene: TRBJ2-7; v_gene: TRBV14
CDR3aa: CASSLGSGGDTQYF; j_gene: TRBJ2-3; v_gene: TRBV6-2/TRBV6-3
CDR3aa: CASSLDSRNTEAFF; j_gene: TRBJ1-1; v_gene: TRBV5-1
CDR3aa: CASSPSGTGGPEAFF; j_gene: TRBJ1-1; v_gene: TRBV27
CDR3aa: CASSPRQVYGYTF; j_gene: TRBJ1-2; v_gene: TRBV18
CDR3aa: CASSSDGRRSPLHF; j_gene: TRBJ1-6; v_gene: TRBV7-8
CDR3aa: CATVTGGHSYEQYF; j_gene: TRBJ2-7; v_gene: TRBV6-5
CDR3aa: CASRDGQGSDTQYF; j_gene: TRBJ2-3; v_gene: TRBV5-6
CDR3aa: CASSPRVAGSSNEQFF; j_gene: TRBJ2-1; v_gene: TRBV11-2
CDR3aa: CATSRDRGSNYGYTF; j_gene: TRBJ1-2; v_gene: TRBV15
CDR3aa: CASSLSSGQINSPLHF; j_gene: TRBJ1-6; v_gene: TRBV5-8
CDR3aa: CASSLTGTEAFF; j_gene: TRBJ1-1; v_gene: TRBV5-1
CDR3aa: CASSYSRDSTGELFF; j_gene: TRBJ2-2; v_gene: TRBV6-5
CDR3aa: CASSLSSGTGELFF; j_gene: TRBJ2-2; v_gene: TRBV27
CDR3aa: CASSLTIVGTSGGSYEQYF; j_gene: TRBJ2-7; v_gene: TRBV7-9
CDR3aa: CASSIVSGGAYTYNEQFF; j_gene: TRBJ2-1; v_gene: TRBV19
CDR3aa: CASSPGQYHQPQHF; j_gene: TRBJ1-5; v_gene: TRBV28
CDR3aa: CASSPRVMVNTEAFF; j_gene: TRBJ1-1; v_gene: TRBV19
CDR3aa: CASSYGDRREDTQYF; j_gene: TRBJ2-3; v_gene: TRBV7-9
CDR3aa: CASSFPRTSGPATQYF; j_gene: TRBJ2-3; v_gene: TRBV7-8
CDR3aa: CASSLRGNTEAFF; j_gene: TRBJ1-1; v_gene: TRBV3-1/TRBV3-2
CDR3aa: CASSQGQDPGYTF; j_gene: TRBJ1-2; v_gene: TRBV5-4
CDR3aa: CASSPRLGNEKLFF; j_gene: TRBJ1-4; v_gene: TRBV19
CDR3aa: CASSRDERETQYF; j_gene: TRBJ2-5; v_gene: TRBV11-2
CDR3aa: CASSYSRHPNTEAFF; j_gene: TRBJ1-1; v_gene: TRBV6-5
CDR3aa: CASSPTSGRRFF; j_gene: TRBJ2-1; v_gene: TRBV11-2
CDR3aa: CASSLRGHVTDTQYF; j_gene: TRBJ2-3; v_gene: TRBV9
CDR3aa: CASSSPTRTDTQYF; j_gene: TRBJ2-3; v_gene: TRBV11-3
CDR3aa: CASSFGQGASEQYF; j_gene: TRBJ2-7; v_gene: TRBV5-6
CDR3aa: CSASKTLEDGYTF; j_gene: TRBJ1-2; v_gene: TRBV20-1